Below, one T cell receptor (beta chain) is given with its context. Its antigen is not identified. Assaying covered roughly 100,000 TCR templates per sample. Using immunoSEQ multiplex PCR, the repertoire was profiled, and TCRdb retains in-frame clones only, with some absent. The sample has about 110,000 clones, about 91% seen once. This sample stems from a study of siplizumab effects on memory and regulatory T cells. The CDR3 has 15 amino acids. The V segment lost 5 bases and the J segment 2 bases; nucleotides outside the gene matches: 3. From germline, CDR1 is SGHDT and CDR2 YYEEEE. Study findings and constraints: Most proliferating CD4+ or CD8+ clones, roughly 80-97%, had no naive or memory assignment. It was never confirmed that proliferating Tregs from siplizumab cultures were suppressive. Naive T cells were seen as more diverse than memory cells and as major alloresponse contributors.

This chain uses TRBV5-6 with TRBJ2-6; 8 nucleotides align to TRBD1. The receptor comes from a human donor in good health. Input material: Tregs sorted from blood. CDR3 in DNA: TGTGCCAGCAGACCCAGGGGGCCTGGGGCCAACGTCCTGACTTTC. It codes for CASRPRGPGANVLTF.